The TCR beta chain described here comes from a study of Graves' ophthalmopathy and Graves' hyperthyroidism (dated by TCRdb to 2017 to 2018). Regarding the study in general: Peripheral blood was collected before any treatment was given, at the time of initial diagnosis. TCR beta repertoire signatures were used to distinguish Graves' ophthalmopathy from Graves' hyperthyroidism and to predict progression to ophthalmopathy. In total, approximately 140 blood samples were TCR-sequenced: 43 ophthalmopathy, roughly 77 hyperthyroidism and some 17 hyperthyroidism-to-ophthalmopathy patients. To explore V-J signatures distinguishing ophthalmopathy from hyperthyroidism, a discovery set of under 110 patients (43 ophthalmopathy, some 57 stable hyperthyroidism) was enrolled. An independent validation cohort was composed of 18 hyperthyroidism patients and 17 patients who later progressed from hyperthyroidism to ophthalmopathy. In five to seven hyperthyroidism patients, the T-cell repertoire of thyroid tissue was compared with the T-cell repertoire of blood. After sampling, hyperthyroidism patients received methimazole starting at 30 mg daily, and ophthalmopathy patients received high-dose intravenous methylprednisolone.

The full study reports these points: The 13-signature model separated ophthalmopathy from stable hyperthyroidism with about 86% sensitivity and about 84% specificity in cross-validation, and 80%/75% in the test set. No statistical method was used to set the sample size in advance, and the investigators knew which group each participant was assigned to. In validation, the model predicted ophthalmopathy progression with less than 71% sensitivity and approximately 75% specificity; some 13 predicted patients were CT-confirmed with GO in a median of 6.5 months. Most of the expanded thyroid clonotypes with a frequency above 0.001 were also detected in blood, and it was suggested that the thyroid immune response may be reflected by blood repertoires.

The junction shows trimming of 6 bases on V and 4 bases on J, and the gene matches do not reach 10 bases of it. Spanning cysteine to phenylalanine, the CDR3 consists of 16 amino acids. Only CDR3 DNA remains: 48 bases, in frame from the first base. From a lookup of the germline V gene (reference sequence), CDR1 and CDR2 are MNHNY and SVGAGI. The sample holds many counts of this clonotype. Its specific antigen is unknown. No qualities accompany the bases; no much larger clone lies one base away. Patients with ophthalmopathy had moderately to severely active disease, with a Clinical Activity Score of 3 or more, a NOSPECS grade of 4 or more, and a disease duration of less than 3 months. Patients with other autoimmune diseases, uncontrolled infections, pregnancy or lactation were excluded. Diagnosis relied on clinical symptoms, serum thyroxine, TRAb, thyroid ultrasound and orbital computed tomography. Using Ficoll-Paque density gradient centrifugation, PBMCs were isolated from 8.5 to 10 ml of fresh peripheral blood. Total RNA was extracted using Trizol reagent, and RNA quality was checked on an Agilent 2100 Bioanalyzer.

For repertoire sequencing, TCR beta CDR3 regions were amplified from RNA transcripts. A first-round RT-PCR used HTBI primers with the Qiagen OneStep RT-PCR kit, followed by a second-round multiplex PCR, size selection and purification. Libraries were sequenced paired-end with 100 bp reads on an Illumina HiSeq2000. Processing in the source paper ran as follows. SOAPnuke was used for read processing, and reads with adapters, uncalled bases, a mean Phred below 15, or no exact constant-primer or identifier match were discarded. COPE v1.2.5 was used to merge the high-quality paired reads. Each unique nucleotide sequence was defined as a clonotype, and clonotypes were aligned to IMGT TRB V, D and J references with MiTCR v1.1. The analysis was limited to V-J combinations with a frequency above 0.0001, which together covered over 99% of the repertoires. For each V-J combination, a TCR clonal expansion and chaos score was defined as the ratio of F50 clonal expansion to chaos observed in the TCRdist matrix. Welch's t-statistics and random forest were used to narrow the features down to 13 V-J combinations, which were then fed into a naive Bayes classifier. Thyroid-blood repertoire similarity was quantified with the Morisita-Horn index. TCRdb redid the processing of the public reads, applying fastp at Q25 and MiXCR, and retained in-frame beta chains. Every distinct CDR3 protein forms one entry, paired with its most common genes and DNA. The V and J calls shown here were made by TCRdb, not taken from the authors' results. The sample records hundreds of thousands of distinct CDR3 sequences, about two fifths of which are singletons. Clones ranked in the top ten supply roughly 3% of the sample.

Recombination joined TRBV6-6 with TRBJ1-3; 9 central bases correspond to TRBD1. This TCR was recovered from an adult man with Graves' ophthalmopathy. Sequenced sample: peripheral blood. The CDR3 protein is CASSAAAGTGGNTIYF. In nucleotides, the sequence is TGTGCCAGCAGCGCTGCGGCCGGGACAGGGGGAAACACCATATATTTT.